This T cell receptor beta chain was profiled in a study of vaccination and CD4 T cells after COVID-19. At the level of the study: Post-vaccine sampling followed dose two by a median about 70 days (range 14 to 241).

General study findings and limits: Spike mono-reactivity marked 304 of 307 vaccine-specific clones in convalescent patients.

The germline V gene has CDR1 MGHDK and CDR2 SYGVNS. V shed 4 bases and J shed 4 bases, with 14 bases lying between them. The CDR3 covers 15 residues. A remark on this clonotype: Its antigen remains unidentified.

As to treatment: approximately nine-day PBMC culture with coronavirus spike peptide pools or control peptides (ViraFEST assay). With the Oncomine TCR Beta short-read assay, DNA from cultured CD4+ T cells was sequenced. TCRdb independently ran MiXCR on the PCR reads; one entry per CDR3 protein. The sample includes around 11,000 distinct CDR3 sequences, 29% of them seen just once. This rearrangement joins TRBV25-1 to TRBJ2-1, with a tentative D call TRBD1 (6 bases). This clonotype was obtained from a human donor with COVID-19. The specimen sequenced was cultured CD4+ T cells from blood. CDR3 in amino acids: CASSAVQGHYNEQFF. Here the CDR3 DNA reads TGTGCCAGCAGTGCTGTACAGGGCCATTACAATGAGCAGTTCTTC.